This T cell receptor beta chain emerged from a study of tumor-infiltrating lymphocytes in primary liver carcinoma. Background on the study: The patients had histopathologically diagnosed primary liver carcinoma, and their disease was treated by surgical resection.

They got blood RNA out of unsorted whole blood and also pulled out germline DNA. The collection of about 4 milliliters of peripheral blood preceded surgery. Findings and limits, study-wide: Since the samples were bulk and unsorted, the CD4+ and CD8+ repertoires were not compared. Tumor region pairs overlapped more than did tumor-adjacent and tumor-blood pairs.

The CDR3 loop spans 15 amino acids. Germline-derived CDR1 and CDR2 are SQVTM and ANQGSEA. Turning to this clonotype: Its cognate antigen is unknown. This may be a read error, as it is one base from a much larger clone.

Making TCR beta cDNA involved around 540 ng total RNA and a constant-region primer. Each TCR beta library was derived from three nested multiplex PCR rounds that employed slightly modified ARM-PCR. Forward primers for TRBV1-TRBV30 and a C-beta reverse primer served the first two PCR rounds, at about 9 cycles each. TCRdb redid the calling of the multiplex PCR reads with MiXCR, one entry per CDR3 protein. The sample has about 330,000 distinct CDR3 sequences; roughly two thirds are singletons. This chain joins TRBV29-1 and TRBJ2-7; a weak D match, TRBD1 (6 bases). The specimen was peripheral blood. The clonotype originates from a man aged 40-49 years with primary liver carcinoma and hepatitis B virus infection. The CDR3 nucleotides are TGCAGAGTTGAAGTTTCGTACAGGGCAGTAAACGAGCAGTACTTC. Amino acid sequence: CRVEVSYRAVNEQYF.